Below are 29 T cell receptor beta chains sequenced from a single sample in a study of T cell repertoires in cytomegalovirus infection. TCRdb fed the reads into MiXCR, producing one record per CDR3 protein. The sample holds under 850,000 distinct CDR3 sequences, roughly a third seen once. Source material: PBMCs. Receptors were obtained from a human donor in good health (CMV status not recorded). Some clones in this sample may be carry-over from other donors' samples.

For this clonotype: One end of the junction is discordant with germline, which a read error may explain. This chain connects TRBV20-1 to TRBJ2-1, with 9 bases aligning to TRBD2. CDR1 is DFQATT and CDR2 is SNEGSKA in the germline V gene (reference sequence). The CDR3 totals 14 residues. CDR3 nucleotide sequence: TGCAGTGCTAGGTCTAGCGGGGTATACAAGGAGCAGTTCTTC. Its translation is CSARSSGVYKEQFF.

The V gene is TRBV25-1, the J gene TRBJ2-5; D unclear. From germline, CDR1 is MGHDK and CDR2 SYGVNS. CDR3 length: 15 residues. V was trimmed by 2 bases and J by 1 base, leaving 11 bases between them. The DNA of the CDR3 is TGTGCCAGCAGTGAAGAGTGGGCGGCCCAAGAGACCCAGTACTTC. Translation: CASSEEWAAQETQYF.

In nucleotides, the CDR3 is TGTGCCATCAGTCGAGGGGACAGGGGCATTGGTGAGCAGTTCTTC. Translation: CAISRGDRGIGEQFF. The chain links TRBV10-3 to TRBJ2-1; 10 bases match TRBD1. Germline V CDR1 and CDR2: ENHRY, SYGVKD. The CDR3 totals 15 residues. Trimming removed 5 bases from V and 9 bases from J; junction bases left unmatched: 10.

V is TRBV28 and J is TRBJ1-4, with TRBD1 identical over 7 bases. V shed 4 bases, J shed 8 bases, and the junction held 13 bases outside the gene matches. Germline values: CDR1 MDHEN, CDR2 SYDVKM. The CDR3 has 16 amino acids. Here the CDR3 reads CASSSYLQGVREKLFF. The CDR3 DNA reads as TGTGCCAGCAGTTCCTACCTCCAGGGGGTCAGGGAAAAACTGTTTTTT.

To note about this clonotype: Here the CDR3 omits its conserved ending phenylalanine or tryptophan, so a read error is the likely source. CDR3 coding DNA: TGTGCCAGCAGTTTACGGGAACTACTAACCTACAATGAGCAGTTCTGC. It translates to CASSLRELLTYNEQFC. This chain uses TRBV27 with TRBJ2-1; D may be TRBD2 (5 bases). V was cut by 2 bases and J by 2 bases, with 13 bases left in between. CDR1 and CDR2 (germline): MNHEY, SMNVEV (reference sequence). CDR3 length: 16 residues.

The rearrangement joins TRBV12-3 or TRBV12-4 to TRBJ1-1, with a tentative D call TRBD1 (5 bases). Trimming took off 5 bases at V and 6 bases at J, with 16 bases between the two ends. CDR3 length equals 14 residues. CDR3 in DNA: TGTGCCAGCAGTGTTCAAGGGACGGCCGCTGAAGCTTTCTTT. Amino acids: CASSVQGTAAEAFF.

V usage is TRBV12-3 or TRBV12-4 and J usage is TRBJ2-7, with 9 bases lining up with TRBD2. The CDR3 totals 15 residues. V lost 1 base to trimming and J lost 2 bases; unmatched junction nucleotides: 3. The CDR3 DNA reads TGTGCCAGCAGTTTAGGAGCGGGGGGCCCCTACGAGCAGTACTTC. It codes for CASSLGAGGPYEQYF.

This clonotype was seen repeatedly, ten times or more. The CDR3 DNA reads as TGTGCCAGCAGTCTTTATGGGGGTACGCAGTATTTT. Its protein product is CASSLYGGTQYF. V is TRBV7-8 and J is TRBJ2-3; D may be TRBD1 or TRBD2 (5 bases each). V was trimmed by 6 bases and J by 8 bases, leaving 12 bases between them. Germline V gene data show CDR1 as SGHVS and CDR2 as FQNEAQ. The CDR3 loop spans 12 amino acids.

The chain joins TRBV6-5 to TRBJ2-7; D is undetermined. The V and J ends lost 6 bases and 2 bases respectively, with 17 bases between them. Germline CDR1 is MNHEY and CDR2 is SVGAGI. This CDR3 contains 15 residues. The CDR3 sequence is CASSKDPNLPYEQYF. In DNA form, the CDR3 reads TGTGCCAGCAGCAAAGACCCCAATCTTCCCTACGAGCAGTACTTC.

This chain uses TRBV19 with TRBJ2-3, with D hard to call. This CDR3 is built from 15 residues. Germline CDR1 reads LNHDA; CDR2 reads SQIVND (reference sequence). V dropped 2 bases and J dropped 1 base, with 10 bases sitting between them. CDR3 amino acids: CASSIIGSGTDTQYF. CDR3 coding DNA: TGTGCCAGTAGTATAATCGGGTCGGGCACAGATACGCAGTATTTT.

The rearrangement links TRBV27 to TRBJ2-7; 7 bases are shared with TRBD1. The length of the CDR3 is 15 residues. The germline V gene has CDR1 MNHEY and CDR2 SMNVEV (reference sequence). V lost 3 bases to trimming and J lost 4 bases; unmatched junction nucleotides: 9. The CDR3 here is CASSFGTETFYEQYF. The CDR3 nucleotides read TGTGCCAGCAGTTTCGGGACAGAAACATTTTACGAGCAGTACTTC.

The chain links TRBV20-1 to TRBJ2-7; 10 positions match TRBD2. Per germline, CDR1 DFQATT and CDR2 SNEGSKA (reference sequence). V gave up 3 bases and J gave up 0 bases; unmatched junction bases: 8. CDR3 length: 16 residues. In DNA form, the CDR3 reads TGCAGTGCTAGGGGGCCCTTAGCGGGGGGCTCCTACGAGCAGTACTTC. Translation: CSARGPLAGGSYEQYF.

In the case of this clonotype: This is likely a read error, given that the CDR3 carries no conserved phenylalanine or tryptophan at its end. V and J are TRBV25-1 and TRBJ2-1; 12 nucleotides line up with TRBD2. CDR1 and CDR2 from the germline V gene are MGHDK and SYGVNS. The length of the CDR3 is 16 residues. Trimming removed 5 bases from V and 10 bases from J; junction bases left unmatched: 12. For the CDR3, the DNA is TGTGCCAGCAGTCCACTGACTAGCGGGAGAATCGACGAGCAGTTCTGC. The encoded protein is CASSPLTSGRIDEQFC.

This clonotype appeared a few times. The V gene is TRBV6-5, the J gene TRBJ2-1; 9 bases agree with TRBD2. Trimming removed 4 bases from V and 10 bases from J; junction bases left unmatched: 5. Germline CDR1 reads MNHEY; CDR2 reads SVGAGI. This CDR3 region has 13 residues. CDR3 residues: CASSLGLASEQFF. The CDR3 DNA sequence: TGTGCCAGCAGTTTGGGACTAGCCAGCGAGCAGTTCTTC.

The CDR3 spells CASSPDRLTPQHF. In nucleotides, the CDR3 is TGTGCCAGCAGCCCGGACAGGCTTACGCCCCAGCATTTT. The rearrangement links TRBV3-1 to TRBJ1-5; TRBD1 aligns across 7 bases. The germline V gene has CDR1 LGHDT and CDR2 YNNKEL (reference sequence). CDR3 length: 13 amino acids. V trimming: 4 bases; J trimming: 9 bases; junction bases outside the gene matches: 6. Complete variable domain (other parts from reference TRBV3-1 and TRBJ1-5): DTAVSQTPKYLVTQMGNDKSIKCEQNLGHDTMYWYKQDSKKFLKIMFSYNNKELIINETVPNRFSPKSPDKAHLNLHINSLELGDSAVYFCASSPDRLTPQHFGDGTRLSIL.

This clonotype was detected ten times or more. This chain joins TRBV28 and TRBJ1-4; TRBD1 aligns across 7 bases. Germline V lookup: CDR1 MDHEN, CDR2 SYDVKM. This CDR3 has 14 amino acids. Trimming took 5 bases from V and 4 from J; bases not matched to a gene: 4. DNA of the CDR3: TGTGCCAGCAGTATGGGACAGATTAATGAAAAACTGTTTTTT. This encodes CASSMGQINEKLFF. Based on the CDR3 plus reference TRBV28 and TRBJ1-4, the full variable domain is DVKVTQSSRYLVKRTGEKVFLECVQDMDHENMFWYRQDPGLGLRLIYFSYDVKMKEKGDIPEGYSVSREKKERFSLILESASTNQTSMYLCASSMGQINEKLFFGSGTQLSVL.

This clonotype has a handful of counts. The chain joins TRBV12-3 or TRBV12-4 to TRBJ2-1; D possibly corresponds to TRBD1 (5 bases). V shed 2 bases and J shed 9 bases, with 14 bases lying between them. CDR3 length: 14 amino acids. The chain's CDR3 is CASSLSDRHSEQFF. The CDR3 nucleotides read TGTGCCAGCAGTTTAAGTGACAGACATTCTGAGCAGTTCTTC.

This clonotype has ten or more counts. V usage is TRBV7-8 and J usage is TRBJ2-7; D tentatively reads TRBD1 or TRBD2 (5 bases each). This CDR3 has 15 residues. Germline V gene lookup returns CDR1 SGHVS and CDR2 FQNEAQ. Deletions cut 2 bases from V and 2 bases from J, with 13 bases between. In DNA, the CDR3 is TGTGCCAGCAGCTTAAGAGGGCAGGGTCCCTACGAGCAGTACTTC. Its translation is CASSLRGQGPYEQYF.

The genes are TRBV6-5 and TRBJ1-2, with 10 positions matching TRBD1. The CDR3 loop spans 15 amino acids. Germline V gives CDR1 MNHEY, CDR2 SVGAGI. J gave up 2 bases and V 2 bases, and 2 bases lay outside the gene matches. The CDR3 spells CASSYQDRGNYGYTF. The CDR3 DNA sequence: TGTGCCAGCAGTTACCAGGACAGGGGGAACTATGGCTACACCTTC.

The V call is TRBV19, the J call TRBJ2-2; the D is unclear. Germline lookup yields CDR1 LNHDA and CDR2 SQIVND (reference sequence). The V gene lost 3 bases and the J gene lost 0 bases, with 14 bases spanning the gap. The CDR3 consists of 17 residues. Here the CDR3 DNA reads TGTGCCAGTAGTATGATCCCTGGCCTCACGAACACCGGGGAGCTGTTTTTT. This codes for CASSMIPGLTNTGELFF.

V and J are TRBV6-5 and TRBJ1-3, with TRBD1 as a possible D gene (5 bases). The germline V gene encodes CDR1 MNHEY and CDR2 SVGAGI. There are 15 residues in the CDR3. Trimming stripped 1 base from V and 2 bases from J, with 9 bases between. The CDR3 loop is CASSYWGEAGNTIYF. The CDR3 bases are TGTGCCAGCAGTTACTGGGGCGAAGCTGGAAACACCATATATTTT.

This clonotype has at least ten counts. This chain joins TRBV7-2 and TRBJ1-6; TRBD1 is a possible D gene (6 bases). Germline V gene sequence: CDR1 SGHTA, CDR2 FQGNSA. The CDR3 length is 16 residues. V was clipped by 1 base and J by 4 bases, with 11 bases between them. In DNA form, the CDR3 reads TGTGCCAGCAGCTTAGGACGGGGGGCTTATAATTCACCCCTCCACTTT. Encoded protein: CASSLGRGAYNSPLHF.

The chain is built from TRBV12-3 or TRBV12-4 and TRBJ2-7; 9 bases are shared with TRBD1. V lost 3 bases to trimming and J lost 1 base; unmatched junction nucleotides: 4. The CDR3 spans 15 residues. DNA for the CDR3: TGTGCCAGCAGTTTTGGGACAGGGCCTTCCTACGAGCAGTACTTC. Protein sequence: CASSFGTGPSYEQYF.

Many counts were recorded for this clonotype. The chain employs TRBV10-2 and TRBJ2-3; D is possibly TRBD1 (5 bases). Germline V gives CDR1 WSHSY, CDR2 SAAADI. This CDR3 comprises 13 residues. Between the trimmed V and J ends, which lost 2 bases and 4 bases, there was a span of 7 bases. CDR3 nucleotide sequence: TGCGCCAGCAGTGAGACAGGCGCAGATACGCAGTATTTT. It translates to CASSETGADTQYF.

This clonotype was observed once. The genes are TRBV29-1 and TRBJ2-7, with D tentatively TRBD1 (6 bases). Germline loops: CDR1 SQVTM, CDR2 ANQGSEA. The CDR3 length is 17 residues. Trimming took off 1 base at V and 1 base at J, with 20 bases between the two ends. The DNA for the CDR3 is TGCAGCGTTGAAGGCTCCCACAGAGGGGGTGTTTCCTACGAGCAGTACTTC. As protein: CSVEGSHRGGVSYEQYF.

This clonotype was seen many times. The gene calls are TRBV7-2 and TRBJ2-7, with D maybe TRBD1 (6 bases). There are 15 residues in the CDR3. Trimming stripped 5 bases from V and 0 bases from J, with 14 bases between. Germline assignment: CDR1 SGHTA and CDR2 FQGNSA. The CDR3 spells CASSLEEDSSYEQYF. Here the CDR3 DNA reads TGTGCCAGCAGCCTAGAGGAGGACAGCTCCTACGAGCAGTACTTC.

The rearrangement uses TRBV7-2 and TRBJ1-1, with D possibly being TRBD1 (5 bases). Trimming took off 4 bases at V and 0 bases at J, with 9 bases between the two ends. Germline CDR1 reads SGHTA; CDR2 reads FQGNSA. The CDR3 length is 14 residues. Here the CDR3 reads CASSSRQMNTEAFF. In nucleotides, the CDR3 is TGTGCCAGCAGCTCACGACAGATGAACACTGAAGCTTTCTTT.

The chain joins TRBV6-6 to TRBJ2-7; possible D gene TRBD2, 7 bases. There are 14 residues in the CDR3. From germline, CDR1 is MNHNY and CDR2 SVGAGI (reference sequence). V gave up 2 bases and J gave up 3 bases, with 11 bases separating them. The CDR3 sequence is CASSYAGALYEQYF. The CDR3 DNA reads TGTGCCAGCAGTTACGCGGGGGCTCTCTACGAGCAGTACTTC.

The V and J genes are TRBV7-2 and TRBJ1-1; 7 bases agree with TRBD1. CDR3 length equals 17 residues. Trimming took 2 bases from V and 0 from J; bases not matched to a gene: 9. Per germline, CDR1 SGHTA and CDR2 FQGNSA. CDR3: CASSLPTGLGMNTEAFF. CDR3 DNA sequence: TGTGCCAGCAGCTTACCGACAGGGCTTGGAATGAACACTGAAGCTTTCTTT.